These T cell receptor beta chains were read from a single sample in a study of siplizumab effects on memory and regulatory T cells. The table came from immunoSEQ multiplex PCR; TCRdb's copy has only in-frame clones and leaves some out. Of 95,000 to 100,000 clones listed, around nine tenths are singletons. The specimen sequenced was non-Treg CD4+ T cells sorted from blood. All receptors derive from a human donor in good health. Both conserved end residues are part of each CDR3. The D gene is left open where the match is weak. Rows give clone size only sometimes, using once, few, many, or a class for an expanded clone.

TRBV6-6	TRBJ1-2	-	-	CASTTGTAHGYTF	TGTGCCAGCACGACTGGGACCGCTCATGGCTACACCTTC
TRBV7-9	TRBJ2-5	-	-	CASSLASETQYF	TGTGCCAGCAGCTTAGCAAGCGAGACCCAGTACTTC
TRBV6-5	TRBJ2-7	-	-	CASRRGSSYEQYF	TGTGCCAGCAGAAGGGGGAGCTCCTACGAGCAGTACTTC
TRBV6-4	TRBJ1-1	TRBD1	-	CASSPWTGPSEAFF	TGTGCCAGCAGTCCTTGGACAGGCCCCTCTGAAGCTTTCTTT
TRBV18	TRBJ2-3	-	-	CASSPGGDTQYF	TGTGCCAGCTCACCGGGGGGTGATACGCAGTATTTT
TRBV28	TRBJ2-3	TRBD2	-	CASSSRTSGVMGTDTQYF	TGTGCCAGCAGTTCCCGGACTAGCGGGGTGATGGGCACAGATACGCAGTATTTT
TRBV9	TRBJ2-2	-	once	CASSVGRTNTGELFF	TGTGCCAGCAGCGTGGGACGCACGAACACCGGGGAGCTGTTTTTT
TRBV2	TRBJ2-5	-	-	CASSEDGTGGETQYF	TGTGCCAGCAGTGAAGATGGGACCGGGGGAGAGACCCAGTACTTC
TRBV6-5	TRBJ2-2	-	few	CASSYSSGSATGELFF	TGTGCCAGCAGTTACTCGAGTGGGTCGGCGACCGGGGAGCTGTTTTTT
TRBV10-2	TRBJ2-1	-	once	CASSAGRRGDNEQFF	TGCGCCAGCAGTGCTGGTCGGAGAGGGGACAATGAGCAGTTCTTC
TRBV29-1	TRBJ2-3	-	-	CSVTRGSTDTQYF	TGCAGCGTAACACGGGGAAGCACAGATACGCAGTATTTT
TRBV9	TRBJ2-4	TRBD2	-	CASSASGENIQYF	TGTGCCAGCAGCGCGAGCGGGGAAAACATTCAGTACTTC
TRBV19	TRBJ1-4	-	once	CASSQGRGPTTNEKLFF	TGTGCCAGTAGCCAAGGAAGGGGCCCGACAACCAATGAAAAACTGTTTTTT
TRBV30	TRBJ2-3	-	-	CAWSVSRTPNLGDTQYF	TGTGCCTGGAGTGTATCCCGAACACCGAACCTCGGAGATACGCAGTATTTT
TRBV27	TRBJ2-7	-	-	CASSFSVGGPSYEQYF	TGTGCCAGCAGTTTCTCCGTGGGGGGACCCTCCTACGAGCAGTACTTC
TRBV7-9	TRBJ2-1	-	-	CASSLFSGINQDEQFF	TGTGCCAGCAGCTTATTTTCCGGGATTAATCAGGATGAGCAGTTCTTC
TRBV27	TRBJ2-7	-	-	CASNYPTGSPTYEQYF	TGTGCCAGCAACTACCCCACAGGGTCCCCAACCTACGAGCAGTACTTC
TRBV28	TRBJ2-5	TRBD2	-	CASSLMLAGGWQETQYF	TGTGCCAGCAGTTTAATGTTAGCGGGAGGTTGGCAAGAGACCCAGTACTTC
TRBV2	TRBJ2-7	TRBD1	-	CASSGQGAVEQYF	TGTGCCAGCAGTGGACAGGGGGCAGTCGAGCAGTACTTC
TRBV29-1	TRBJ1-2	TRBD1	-	CSVYTGAGYTF	TGCAGCGTTTATACAGGGGCTGGCTACACCTTC
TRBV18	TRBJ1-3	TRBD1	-	CASSSYRTGTGNTIYF	TGTGCCAGCTCAAGCTACCGGACAGGGACTGGAAACACCATATATTTT
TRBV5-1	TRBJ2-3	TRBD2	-	CASSEEAGTSGRADTQYF	TGCGCCAGCAGCGAGGAGGCCGGGACTAGCGGGAGGGCCGATACGCAGTATTTT
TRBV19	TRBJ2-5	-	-	CASSSQGRETQYF	TGTGCCAGTAGCTCACAGGGTAGAGAGACCCAGTACTTC
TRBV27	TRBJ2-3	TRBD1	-	CASRRQGIDTQYF	TGTGCCAGCAGGAGACAGGGTATAGATACGCAGTATTTT
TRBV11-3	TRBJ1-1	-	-	CASSLDQRENTEAFF	TGTGCCAGCAGCTTAGATCAGAGGGAGAACACTGAAGCTTTCTTT
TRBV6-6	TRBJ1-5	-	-	CASSPDGREGPQHF	TGTGCCAGCAGTCCCGACGGAAGAGAGGGACCCCAGCATTTT
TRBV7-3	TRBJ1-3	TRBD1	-	CASSLKSPGGSGSTIYF	TGTGCCAGCAGCTTAAAAAGCCCAGGGGGTTCTGGAAGCACCATATATTTT
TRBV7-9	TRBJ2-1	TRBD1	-	CASSLDFTGGARNEQFF	TGTGCCAGCAGCTTAGATTTTACAGGGGGCGCTCGGAATGAGCAGTTCTTC